These 3 T cell receptor beta chains originate from one sample sequenced in a study of T cell repertoires in cytomegalovirus infection. TCRdb re-analysed the reads in MiXCR, keeping a single row per CDR3 protein. The table has hundreds of thousands of distinct CDR3 sequences, more than 8% seen once; the top ten hold 4.3%. Sequenced sample: PBMCs. Receptor source: a human donor in good health (CMV status not recorded). Some clones in this sample may be carry-over from other donors' samples.

The chain recombines TRBV7-2 with TRBJ2-5, with D maybe TRBD2 (6 bases). CDR3 length: 13 amino acids. Germline assignment: CDR1 SGHTA and CDR2 FQGNSA. Trimming left V 6 bases short and J 5 bases short, with 13 bases between. As DNA, the CDR3 is TGTGCCAGCAGTTGGCGGGGCGGGGAGACCCAGTACTTC. This gives the protein CASSWRGGETQYF.

The chain employs TRBV19 and TRBJ2-6, with TRBD2 as a possible D gene (6 bases). The germline gives CDR1 LNHDA, CDR2 SQIVND (reference sequence). Trimming cost V 6 bases and J 0 bases, with 9 bases left between them. The CDR3 is 15 amino acids. CDR3 DNA: TGTGCCAGTAGGGGAGGCTCCTCTGGGGCCAACGTCCTGACTTTC. This encodes CASRGGSSGANVLTF.

In its sample, this clonotype was seen many times. The chain employs TRBV6-1 and TRBJ2-1, with D possibly matching TRBD2 (7 bases). The V end was cut by 9 bases, the J end by 7 bases, with 16 bases between. The CDR3 is 13 residues long. The germline CDR1 and CDR2 sequences are MNHNS and SASEGT. The CDR3 region has the DNA TGTGCCAGTACAGGCAGGGGACTAAATGAGCAGTTCTTC. It yields the protein CASTGRGLNEQFF.